The 10 T cell receptor beta chains presented below share a single source sample, sequenced in a study of CD8 T cells in ankylosing spondylitis. MiXCR, run by TCRdb on the 5' RACE reads, gives a single entry per CDR3 protein. The table includes 200,000 to 300,000 distinct CDR3 sequences, 8% to 9.5% detected once. Source material: blood, either unsorted or a sorted T cell fraction (not recorded which). The receptors here all came from a male donor with ankylosing spondylitis or in good health (not recorded which).

This clonotype has ten or more counts. The J gene is TRBJ2-5, the V gene TRBV7-2, with a tentative D call TRBD2 (5 bases). V lost 3 bases to trimming and J lost 7 bases, with 21 bases between them. The CDR3 loop spans 16 amino acids. CDR1 and CDR2 from the germline V gene are SGHTA and FQGNSA. The CDR3 region is CASSLAQGRGLGTQYF. CDR3 coding DNA: TGTGCCAGCAGCTTGGCCCAAGGTCGGGGATTGGGGACCCAGTACTTC.

This clonotype occurred many times. The genes are TRBV12-3 or TRBV12-4 and TRBJ2-5; D is unresolved. This CDR3 is built from 14 residues. V gave up 0 bases and J gave up 4 bases, with 9 bases separating them. CDR3: CASSLADTRETQYF. The DNA of the CDR3 is TGTGCCAGCAGTTTAGCGGATACCCGAGAGACCCAGTACTTC.

This clonotype was observed at least ten times. This chain links TRBV12-3 or TRBV12-4 with TRBJ2-1, with a tentative D call TRBD1 (7 bases). There are 11 residues in the CDR3. V was cut by 9 bases and J by 8 bases, with 11 bases left in between. For the CDR3, the DNA is TGTGCCAGTGCCAGGGGGGATGAGCAGTTCTTC. This sequence encodes CASARGDEQFF.

This clonotype was counted at least ten times. The J gene is TRBJ2-2, the V gene TRBV5-1; 10 bases align to TRBD1. Germline CDR1 SGHRS, CDR2 YFSETQ. The CDR3 is 15 residues long. With V trimmed by 4 bases and J by 5 bases, 5 bases remained unmatched. The DNA of the CDR3 is TGCGCCAGCAGCATGCGGGACAGGGGAACCGGGGAGCTGTTTTTT. Protein sequence: CASSMRDRGTGELFF.

This clonotype was recorded many times. V is TRBV9 and J is TRBJ1-3; D is unclear. The CDR3 totals 11 residues. Germline-derived CDR1 and CDR2 are SGDLS and YYNGEE. V was clipped by 7 bases and J by 0 bases, with 2 bases between them. In DNA, the CDR3 is TGTGCCAGCGGCTCTGGAAACACCATATATTTT. Translated, it gives CASGSGNTIYF.

The gene calls are TRBV3-1 and TRBJ1-1; D not certain. The CDR3 contains 12 residues. Germline assignment: CDR1 LGHDT and CDR2 YNNKEL (reference sequence). The germline V and J ends were trimmed by 3 bases and 4 bases, with 6 bases remaining between them. The CDR3 spells CASSQHPTEAFF. CDR3 nucleotide sequence: TGTGCCAGCAGCCAGCATCCCACTGAAGCTTTCTTT. The full variable domain, its missing parts supplied by reference TRBV3-1 and TRBJ1-1, is DTAVSQTPKYLVTQMGNDKSIKCEQNLGHDTMYWYKQDSKKFLKIMFSYNNKELIINETVPNRFSPKSPDKAHLNLHINSLELGDSAVYFCASSQHPTEAFFGQGTRLTVV.

This chain uses TRBV3-1 with TRBJ1-2; 9 bases line up with TRBD1. V trimming: 0 bases; J trimming: 4 bases; junction bases outside the gene matches: 6. CDR3 size: 16 residues. CDR1 and CDR2 from the germline V gene are LGHDT and YNNKEL (reference sequence). CDR3 nucleotides: TGTGCCAGCAGCCAAGAAGGGACAGGGTCGACCTATGGCTACACCTTC. This gives the protein CASSQEGTGSTYGYTF.

This clonotype was observed many times. The chain employs TRBV12-3 or TRBV12-4 and TRBJ1-4, with a possible D match to TRBD1 (6 bases). Trimming shortened V by 6 bases and J by 6 bases, and 14 bases separated the two germline ends. CDR3 length equals 14 residues. The CDR3 DNA is TGTGCCAGCAGGCTAGGGGGGGTGGATGAAAAACTGTTTTTT. It translates to CASRLGGVDEKLFF.

This clonotype was counted at least ten times. The gene calls are TRBV6-5 and TRBJ2-5; perhaps TRBD1 as D (6 bases). V lost 0 bases to trimming and J lost 5 bases, with 16 bases between them. Germline V gives CDR1 MNHEY, CDR2 SVGAGI. CDR3 size: 16 residues. CDR3: CASSYSWIGGVETQYF. The CDR3 bases are TGTGCCAGCAGTTACTCGTGGATTGGGGGCGTGGAGACCCAGTACTTC.

V and J are TRBV18 and TRBJ1-1, with 7 bases that match TRBD1. The germline V gene has CDR1 KGHSH and CDR2 LQKENI. The CDR3 spans 16 residues. J was trimmed by 5 bases and V by 1 base; bases with no gene match: 10. The CDR3 DNA follows: TGTGCCAGCTCACCACAGAACAGGGGACTTCGGACTGAAGCTTTCTTT. It encodes CASSPQNRGLRTEAFF.